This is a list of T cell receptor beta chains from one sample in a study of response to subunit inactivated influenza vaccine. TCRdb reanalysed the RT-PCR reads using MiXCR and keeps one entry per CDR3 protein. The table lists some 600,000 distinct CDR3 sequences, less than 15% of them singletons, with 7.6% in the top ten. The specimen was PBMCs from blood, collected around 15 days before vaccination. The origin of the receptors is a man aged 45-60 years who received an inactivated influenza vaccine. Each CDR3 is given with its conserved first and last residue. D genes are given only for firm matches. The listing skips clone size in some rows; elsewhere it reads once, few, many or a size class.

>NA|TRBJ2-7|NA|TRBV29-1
TGCAGCGTTTTAATGCCCCCCGAGCAGTACTTC
CSVLMPPEQYF
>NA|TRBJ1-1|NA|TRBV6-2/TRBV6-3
TGTGCCAGCAGTTCTACGACAGGTGGCACTGAAGCTTTCTTT
CASSSTTGGTEAFF
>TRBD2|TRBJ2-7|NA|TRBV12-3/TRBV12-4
TGTGCCAGCAGCTACCGACTAGCGGGGACCTACGAGCAGTACTTC
CASSYRLAGTYEQYF
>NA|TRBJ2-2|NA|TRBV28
TGTGCCATCGGGCGGGTCACCGGGGAGCTGTTTTTT
CAIGRVTGELFF
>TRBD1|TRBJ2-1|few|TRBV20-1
TGCAGTGCTAGTGGGACAGGAGATACTGAGCAGTTCTTC
CSASGTGDTEQFF
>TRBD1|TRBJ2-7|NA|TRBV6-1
TGTGCCAGCAGAGTACGGGACAGGGGGAGCTACGAGCAGTACTTC
CASRVRDRGSYEQYF
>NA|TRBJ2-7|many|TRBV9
TGTGCCAGCAGCGTAGGACACGCAGGTGTCAACGAGCAGTACTTC
CASSVGHAGVNEQYF
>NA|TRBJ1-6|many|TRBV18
TGTGCCAGCTCACCGTGGTTGCAGGGGCGGAATTCACCCCTCCACTTT
CASSPWLQGRNSPLHF
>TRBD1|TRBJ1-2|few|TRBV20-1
TGCAGTGCTCCGACCTGGACAGGGGAGGCTGGCTACACCTTC
CSAPTWTGEAGYTF
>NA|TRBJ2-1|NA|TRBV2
TGTGCCAGCACGGGGACCCACTACAATGAGCAGTTCTTC
CASTGTHYNEQFF
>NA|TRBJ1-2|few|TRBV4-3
TGCGCCAGCAGCCTAGGGACCTCGGGGGACTATGGCTACACCTTC
CASSLGTSGDYGYTF
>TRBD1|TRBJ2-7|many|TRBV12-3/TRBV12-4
TGTGCCAGCAGTTGGGACAGGGACTACGAGCAGTACTTC
CASSWDRDYEQYF
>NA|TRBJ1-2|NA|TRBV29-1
TGCAGCGTTGAATGGCAGAACCCTCGCAATGGCTACACCTTC
CSVEWQNPRNGYTF
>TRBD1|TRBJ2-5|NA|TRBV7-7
TGTGCTAGCAGCCCTAGGGCCGGCCGACAGGGAGAGGAGACCCAGTACTTC
CASSPRAGRQGEETQYF
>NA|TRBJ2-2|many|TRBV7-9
TGTGCCAGCATCCAATGGACCGGGGAGCTGTTTTTT
CASIQWTGELFF
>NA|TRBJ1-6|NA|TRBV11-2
TGTGCCAGCACCCGGGAAGGGGCACTAAGCTCCTATAATTCACCCCTCCACTTT
CASTREGALSSYNSPLHF
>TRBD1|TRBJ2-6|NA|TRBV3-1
TGTGCCAGCAGCCCGACAGGGTTTGGTGGGGCCAACGTCCTGACTTTC
CASSPTGFGGANVLTF
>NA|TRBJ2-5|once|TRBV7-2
TGTGCCAGCAGCTTAGCGCTACCTAGGGAGACCCAGTACTTC
CASSLALPRETQYF
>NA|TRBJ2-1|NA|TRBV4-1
TGCGCCAGCAGCCAGCTAGGGGGGCCAGACTACAATGAGCAGTTCTTC
CASSQLGGPDYNEQFF
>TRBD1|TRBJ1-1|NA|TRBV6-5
TGTGCCAGCAGTTACAGGGGGCTTTGGAACACTGAAGCTTTCTTT
CASSYRGLWNTEAFF
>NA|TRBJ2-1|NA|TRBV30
TGTGCCTGGGCACAGGGAGGCTATGAGCAGTTCTTC
CAWAQGGYEQFF
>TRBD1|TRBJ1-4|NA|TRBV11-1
TGTGCCAGCAGCTTAGGTGCGGCCTGGGGACAGGATTTTCATGAAAAACTGTTTTTT
CASSLGAAWGQDFHEKLFF
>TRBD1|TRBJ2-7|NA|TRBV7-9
TGTGCCAGCAGCCTCAGGGGGCGGAATACCTACGAGCAGTACTTC
CASSLRGRNTYEQYF
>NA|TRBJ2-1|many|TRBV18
TGTGCCAGCTCTCAGGACAACAATGAGCAGTTCTTC
CASSQDNNEQFF
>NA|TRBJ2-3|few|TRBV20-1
TGCAGTGCTAGGATCGGCCTCCAATGGACAGATACGCAGTATTTT
CSARIGLQWTDTQYF
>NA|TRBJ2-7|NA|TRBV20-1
TGCAGTGCTGCCCGGGACGGGACCTACGAGCAGTACTTC
CSAARDGTYEQYF
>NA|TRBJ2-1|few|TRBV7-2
TGTGCCAGCAGCTTAGTTGCGGGGTTATACAATGAGCAGTTCTTC
CASSLVAGLYNEQFF
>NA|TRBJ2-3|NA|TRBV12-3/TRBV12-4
TGTGCCAGCAGTTCCCTAGAACAGAGCAACACAGATACGCAGTATTTT
CASSSLEQSNTDTQYF
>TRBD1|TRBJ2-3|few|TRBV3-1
TGTGCCAGCAGCTTTGTGGACAGGCGCCCAGATACGCAGTATTTT
CASSFVDRRPDTQYF
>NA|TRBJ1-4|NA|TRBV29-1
TGCAGCGTAACCGGCCTCACTAATGAAAAACTGTTTTTT
CSVTGLTNEKLFF
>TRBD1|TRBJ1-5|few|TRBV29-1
TGCAGCGCCCTGACAGGGGGGTACAATCAGCCCCAGCATTTT
CSALTGGYNQPQHF
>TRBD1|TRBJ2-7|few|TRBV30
TGTGCCTGGACTTTCTGGACAGGGCACTACGAGCAGTACTTC
CAWTFWTGHYEQYF
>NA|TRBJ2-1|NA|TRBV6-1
TGTGCCAGCAGTCAGACAGGTGGGGGGGGCAATGAGCAGTTCTTC
CASSQTGGGGNEQFF
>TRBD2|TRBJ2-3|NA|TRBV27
TGTGCCAGCAGTTTATACGTCGGGGGGGCCTGGACAGATACGCAGTATTTT
CASSLYVGGAWTDTQYF
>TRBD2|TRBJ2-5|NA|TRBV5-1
TGCGCCAGCAGCTTGGGGCTAGCGGGAGGTCTAAAACCTACAAAAGAGACCCAGTACTTC
CASSLGLAGGLKPTKETQYF
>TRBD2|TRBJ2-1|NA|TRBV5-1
TGCGCCAGCCGGGGGACTAGCGGGAGTAATGAGCAGTTCTTC
CASRGTSGSNEQFF
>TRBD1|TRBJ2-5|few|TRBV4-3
TGCGCCAGCAGCCAAGTTGGAAACAGGGGATTTGAGACCCAGTACTTC
CASSQVGNRGFETQYF
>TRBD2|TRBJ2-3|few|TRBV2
TGTGCCAGCACGGTGGCGGGAGCAAGCACAGATACGCAGTATTTT
CASTVAGASTDTQYF
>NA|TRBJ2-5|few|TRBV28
TGTGCCAGCAGGCCCGCGGGGCCGGGGGAGACCCAGTACTTC
CASRPAGPGETQYF
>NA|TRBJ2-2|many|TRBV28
TGTGCCAGCAGTTTGAATCACCGAGCCGGGGAGCTGTTTTTT
CASSLNHRAGELFF
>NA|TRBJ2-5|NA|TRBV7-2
TGTGCCAGCAGCTTAAGAGTCAGGGCAGACATTGGGGGGACCCAGTACTTC
CASSLRVRADIGGTQYF
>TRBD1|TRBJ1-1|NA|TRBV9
TGTGCCAGCAGCAGCTCAGGGGGGATAAACACTGAAGCTTTCTTT
CASSSSGGINTEAFF
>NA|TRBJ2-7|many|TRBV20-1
TGCAGGGCTACAAGGGGACAAGGGCACGAGCAGTACTTC
CRATRGQGHEQYF
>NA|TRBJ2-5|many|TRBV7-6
TGTGCCAGCAGCTTTTATGCCGACGGTGAAACCACCCAGTACTTC
CASSFYADGETTQYF
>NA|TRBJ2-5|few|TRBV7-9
TGTGCCAGCAGCTTATATCCAGGGGAAGGCCAAGAGACCCAGTACTTC
CASSLYPGEGQETQYF
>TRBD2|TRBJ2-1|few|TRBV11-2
TGTGCCAGCAGCTTTTCGCGGGGGGGCGTCAATGAGCAGTTCTTC
CASSFSRGGVNEQFF
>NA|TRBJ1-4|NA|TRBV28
TGTGCCAGCCATCCCGGGGGGGGGAATGAAAAACTGTTTTTT
CASHPGGGNEKLFF
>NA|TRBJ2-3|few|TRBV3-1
TGTGCCAGCAGCCTAGACCTGGGGGATACGCAGTATTTT
CASSLDLGDTQYF
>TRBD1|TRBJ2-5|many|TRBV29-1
TGCAGCGCACGGACAGGGGAATGGGAGACCCAGTACTTC
CSARTGEWETQYF
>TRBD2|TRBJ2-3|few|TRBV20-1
TGCAGTGCTAGTCGACTAGCGGGCTACACAGATACGCAGTATTTT
CSASRLAGYTDTQYF